This T cell receptor beta chain is drawn from a study of blood T cells in healthy people across ages. General study points: The unsorted PBMCs prevented any conclusive comparison of naive versus antigen-experienced cells. With age, beta diversity per million T cells declined roughly linearly, significantly by 40.

For the second PCR, which ran for roughly 6 to 11 cycles, a sample-barcoded 5' primer and a J-beta primer mix were used. TCRdb itself ran the 5' RACE reads through MiXCR, one entry per CDR3 protein. The data show roughly 800,000 distinct CDR3 sequences, 50% to 65% seen once. Each donor was a healthy Caucasian individual from Russia, aged about 6 to 100. A minimum of 6 micrograms of total RNA was extracted per sample. With regard to this clonotype: Antigen unknown.

Sequencing was carried out using blood. The TCR sequence derives from a man aged 80 or over in good health.

DNA of the CDR3: TGCAGCGTAAGCAGGCAGAATGAGCAGTACTTC. It is translated as CSVSRQNEQYF. V usage is TRBV29-1 and J usage is TRBJ2-7; D gene uncertain. Trimming shortened V by 6 bases and J by 7 bases, and 13 bases separated the two germline ends. Germline CDR1 and CDR2: SQVTM and ANQGSEA. This CDR3 region has 11 residues.